This T cell receptor beta chain was recovered during a study of PD-L1 blockade in urothelial cancer. Background on the study: Patients' histories included 0 to 3 prior chemotherapy regimens. Blood analysis was done at 3 weeks (second dose) and 6 weeks after treatment began. Whole-study findings and limits: When pretreatment blood TCR clonality was below the median, it predicted better survival.

Germline CDR1 SGHVS, CDR2 FQNEAQ. This CDR3 is 15 amino acids long. The V and J ends lost 3 bases and 5 bases, in that order; junction bases with no gene match: 8. Of note for this clone: Its antigen is not known.

The sample's time point: pretreatment peripheral blood. The assay was immunoSEQ multiplex PCR, and TCRdb's table has in-frame clones only and misses some. The table has about 39,000 clones, 90% to 95% seen once. The TCR sequence derives from a woman aged 55-69 years with urothelial cancer. The sample in question was PBMCs, obtained around atezolizumab (anti-PD-L1) treatment. The chain has TRBV7-8 and TRBJ2-7; 9 positions match TRBD1. CDR3 in amino acids: CASSLAGTGNNEQYF. The CDR3 bases are TGTGCCAGCAGCTTGGCCGGGACAGGGAACAACGAGCAGTACTTC.